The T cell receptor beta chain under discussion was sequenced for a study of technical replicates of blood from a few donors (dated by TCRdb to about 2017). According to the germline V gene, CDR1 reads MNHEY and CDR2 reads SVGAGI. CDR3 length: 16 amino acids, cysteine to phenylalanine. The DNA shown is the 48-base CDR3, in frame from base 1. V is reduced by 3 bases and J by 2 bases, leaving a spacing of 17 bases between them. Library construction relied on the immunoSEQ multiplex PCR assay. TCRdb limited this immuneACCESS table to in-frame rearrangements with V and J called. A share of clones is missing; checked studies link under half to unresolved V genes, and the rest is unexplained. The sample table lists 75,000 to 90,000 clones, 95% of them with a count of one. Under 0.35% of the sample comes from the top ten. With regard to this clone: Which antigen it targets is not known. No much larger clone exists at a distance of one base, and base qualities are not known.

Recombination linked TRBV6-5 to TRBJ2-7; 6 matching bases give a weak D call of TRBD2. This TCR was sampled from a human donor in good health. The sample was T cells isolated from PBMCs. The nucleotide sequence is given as TGTGCCAGCAGTTATGAACATAGCGGTTCCCCCTACGAGCAGTACTTC. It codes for CASSYEHSGSPYEQYF.